A selection of T cell receptor beta chains follows, all from one sample in a study of cytomegalovirus exposure and HLA in healthy donors. Assay: immunoSEQ multiplex PCR; the TCRdb copy retains only in-frame clones and omits some. The top ten hold around 1.8% of the sample, which has approximately 220,000 clones, roughly 79% seen once. The specimen sequenced was PBMCs. The receptors shown here come from a man aged 18-30 years in good health and CMV-seronegative. The CDR3 runs from the conserved cysteine through the conserved F or W. A D gene is named only where the DNA matches it firmly. Clone size is stated in some rows and not others, as once, few, many or a class when expanded.

clone_size | d_call | j_call | v_call | cdr3_length | cdr3_nt | cdr3_aa
few | - | TRBJ1-3 | TRBV4-2 | 14 | TGTGCCAGCAGCCCGGGAATACTTGGAAACACCATATATTTT | CASSPGILGNTIYF
once | - | TRBJ2-7 | TRBV21-1 | 9 | TGTGCCAGCAGCCACGCTCAGGTCTTC | CASSHAQVF
- | TRBD1 | TRBJ1-2 | TRBV30 | 15 | TGTGCCTGGATTCACACAGGGGACACGGACTATGGCTACACCTTC | CAWIHTGDTDYGYTF
- | - | TRBJ2-7 | TRBV28 | 11 | TGTGCCAGCAGTCCAGCCTACGAGCAGTACTTC | CASSPAYEQYF
- | TRBD1 | TRBJ1-2 | TRBV5-8 | 15 | TGTGCCAGCAGGGAGGGACAGATTCCTAACTATGGCTACACCTTC | CASREGQIPNYGYTF
- | - | TRBJ2-1 | TRBV2 | 15 | TGTGCCAGCAGTGAAGTCCGGAGCTCCTACAATGAGCAGTTCTTC | CASSEVRSSYNEQFF
- | TRBD1 | TRBJ1-1 | TRBV7-8 | 13 | TGTGCCAGCAGCGTCGCCGGGACAGGAGGGGCTTTCTTT | CASSVAGTGGAFF
- | - | TRBJ1-5 | TRBV27 | 17 | TGTGCCAGCAGCCCAACAGATTACAATACCGACAATCAGCCCCAGCATTTT | CASSPTDYNTDNQPQHF
few | TRBD1 | TRBJ1-5 | TRBV7-9 | 18 | TGTGCCAGCAGCCTAGGACAGGGGGGATCTTATAGCAATCAGCCCCAGCATTTT | CASSLGQGGSYSNQPQHF
- | - | TRBJ2-7 | TRBV7-2 | 14 | TGTGCCAGCAGCCACCGACAGGACTTCTACGAGCAGTACTTC | CASSHRQDFYEQYF
- | - | TRBJ1-3 | TRBV28 | 16 | TGTGCCAGCAGTCCCCAGGAGGGCCTTGTTGGAAACACCATATATTTT | CASSPQEGLVGNTIYF
- | - | TRBJ2-5 | TRBV19 | 15 | TGTGCCAGTAGTACTTACCGGGACTACCAAGAGACCCAGTACTTC | CASSTYRDYQETQYF
- | - | TRBJ1-5 | TRBV7-2 | 16 | TGTGCCAGCAGCTCCCACAGGGTAAGGAGCAATCAGCCCCAGCATTTT | CASSSHRVRSNQPQHF
- | TRBD2 | TRBJ2-3 | TRBV2 | 15 | TGTGCCAGCAGTGCCGGACTAGCGGCCACAGATACGCAGTATTTT | CASSAGLAATDTQYF
- | - | TRBJ2-3 | TRBV5-6 | 15 | TGTGCCAGCAGCTTGTGGTCCAGGTACACAGATACGCAGTATTTT | CASSLWSRYTDTQYF
- | - | TRBJ2-7 | TRBV5-4 | 16 | TGTGCCAGCAGCCTGCAGCCTGGGACATCCTCCCTCGAGCAGTACTTC | CASSLQPGTSSLEQYF
- | TRBD1 | TRBJ2-1 | TRBV11-3 | 15 | TGTGCCAGCAGCTTAAAGGGACAGGGCTTTAATGAGCAGTTCTTC | CASSLKGQGFNEQFF
- | TRBD1 | TRBJ2-1 | TRBV28 | 16 | TGTGCCAGCACCCCCCCGGGGACAGGTCGGCGCAATGAGCAGTTCTTC | CASTPPGTGRRNEQFF
once | - | TRBJ1-1 | TRBV13 | 16 | TGTGCCAGCAGCTTGGGGGGAGGGGCCGCCGCTACTGAAGCTTTCTTT | CASSLGGGAAATEAFF
- | TRBD1 | TRBJ1-3 | TRBV4-2 | 20 | TGTGCCAGCAGCCAAGATCGTGGGGACAGGGGTATAGGAGCTGGAAACACCATATATTTT | CASSQDRGDRGIGAGNTIYF
- | - | TRBJ2-3 | TRBV9 | 12 | TGTGCCAGCGGGGGGAGCACAGATACGCAGTATTTT | CASGGSTDTQYF
- | TRBD1 | TRBJ2-1 | TRBV6-5 | 14 | TGTGCCAGCAGTTTCGCCGGACAGGGCCGTGAGCAGTTCTTC | CASSFAGQGREQFF
- | - | TRBJ1-1 | TRBV5-1 | 14 | TGCGCCAGCAGCTTGGTGGAGGTACGCACTGAAGCTTTCTTT | CASSLVEVRTEAFF